This entry lists 30 T cell receptor beta chains sequenced from one sample in a study of T cells in Graves' hyperthyroidism and ophthalmopathy. RNA transcripts yielded amplified TCR beta CDR3 regions. First-round RT-PCR with HTBI primers amplified the TCR CDR3 region. TCRdb reanalysed the multiplex PCR reads using MiXCR and keeps one entry per CDR3 protein. Of hundreds of thousands of distinct CDR3 sequences listed, roughly 22% are singletons. The sample taken for sequencing was blood. These receptors were obtained from a man aged 30-40 years with Graves' ophthalmopathy.

This sequence joins TRBV5-4 and TRBJ1-2; no firm D call. Germline V gene data show CDR1 as SGHNT and CDR2 as YYREEE (reference sequence). This CDR3 region has 15 residues. Trimming cost V 0 bases and J 4 bases, with 13 bases left between them. The CDR3 coding sequence is TGTGCCAGCAGCTTGGATTTTGAGGGCCGCTATGGCTACACCTTC. This encodes CASSLDFEGRYGYTF.

The gene calls are TRBV10-2 and TRBJ2-3, with 12 bases identical to TRBD2. Germline V gene sequence: CDR1 WSHSY, CDR2 SAAADI. The V gene end was trimmed by 5 bases and the J gene end by 3 bases; junction bases not matched to a gene: 6. The CDR3 loop spans 16 amino acids. As DNA, the CDR3 is TGCGCCAGCAGTCTTGGACTAGCGGGACTTACAGATACGCAGTATTTT. Protein: CASSLGLAGLTDTQYF.

This clonotype was seen only a few times. This chain links TRBV27 with TRBJ2-1; 7 bases match TRBD2. The V gene's germline CDR1 is MNHEY and CDR2 SMNVEV (reference sequence). CDR3 size: 16 residues. The V segment lost 0 bases and the J segment 7 bases; nucleotides outside the gene matches: 9. The CDR3 region has the DNA TGTGCCAGCAGTTTATCCGCGGGAGCGGGATGGAATGAGCAGTTCTTC. This sequence encodes CASSLSAGAGWNEQFF.

This clonotype was counted ten times or more. This chain uses TRBV7-8 with TRBJ2-1; D remains unclear. V was shortened by 1 base and J by 0 bases, with 13 bases between the two germline ends. This CDR3 has 17 amino acids. The germline gives CDR1 SGHVS, CDR2 FQNEAQ. For the CDR3, the DNA is TGTGCCAGCAGCTTAGGGTCTCGCGAGAGCTCCTACAATGAGCAGTTCTTC. It translates to CASSLGSRESSYNEQFF.

This clonotype was counted a few times. The chain joins TRBV11-2 to TRBJ2-3; tentative D call: TRBD2 (6 bases). Trimming removed 6 bases from V and 4 bases from J, with 14 bases in between. The CDR3 sequence is 14 residues long. Per germline, CDR1 SGHAT and CDR2 FQNNGV. The CDR3, as DNA: TGTGCCAGCAGTCCCCGGGAGCACCCAGATACGCAGTATTTT. Encoded protein: CASSPREHPDTQYF. Full variable domain (remainder filled in from reference TRBV11-2 and TRBJ2-3): EAGVAQSPRYKIIEKRQSVAFWCNPISGHATLYWYQQILGQGPKLLIQFQNNGVVDDSQLPKDRFSAERLKGVDSTLKIQPAKLEDSAVYLCASSPREHPDTQYFGPGTRLTVL.

J is TRBJ2-2 and V is TRBV29-1, with 12 bases that match TRBD1. V trimming: 6 bases; J trimming: 2 bases; junction bases outside the gene matches: 7. The CDR3 is made up of 16 amino acids. The germline V gene has CDR1 SQVTM and CDR2 ANQGSEA. CDR3 coding DNA: TGCAGCGTGCCCGGGACAGGGGGCTTTAACACCGGGGAGCTGTTTTTT. This sequence encodes CSVPGTGGFNTGELFF.

This clonotype was counted between two and nine times. A much more abundant neighbour one base away suggests this may be a read error. The J gene is TRBJ1-1, the V gene TRBV28; D ambiguous. The CDR3 runs 14 residues. The germline gives CDR1 MDHEN, CDR2 SYDVKM. The CDR3 DNA is TGTGCCAGCAGTTTAGTCCGTAAGAACACTAAAGCTTTCTTT. Translated, it gives CASSLVRKNTKAFF.

Only a few counts were recorded for this clonotype. This chain links TRBV12-3 or TRBV12-4 with TRBJ2-7; D is tentatively TRBD1 or TRBD2 (5 bases each). This CDR3 contains 12 residues. The V gene lost 10 bases and the J gene lost 4 bases, with 14 bases spanning the gap. This CDR3 reads CATDTGLYEQYF. In DNA form, the CDR3 reads TGTGCCACGGACACGGGATTATACGAGCAGTACTTC.

The rearrangement uses TRBV19 and TRBJ2-7, with D possibly matching TRBD1 (5 bases). The CDR3 runs 15 residues. V was trimmed by 5 bases and J by 1 base, leaving 15 bases between them. In germline, CDR1 is LNHDA, CDR2 SQIVND (reference sequence). Written as DNA, the CDR3 is TGTGCCAGTAGTTTGGACATTCGCCGGTCCTACGAGCAGTACTTC. Its translation: CASSLDIRRSYEQYF.

A word on this clonotype: This may arise from a read error, as a much more abundant clone is one base away. The genes are TRBV13 and TRBJ2-5; unclear D gene. The CDR3 loop spans 13 amino acids. Germline CDR1 reads PRHDT; CDR2 reads FYEKMQ (reference sequence). The CDR3 here is CVSSLGLGETQYF. CDR3 nucleotide sequence: TGTGTCAGCAGCTTAGGCCTGGGGGAGACCCAGTACTTC.

The gene calls are TRBV15 and TRBJ2-7; the D is unclear. V was pared by 0 bases and J by 4 bases, with 13 bases between. Germline CDR1 and CDR2: LNHNV and YYDKDF (reference sequence). The CDR3 is 15 residues long. The CDR3 coding sequence is TGTGCCACCAGCAGAGATAGTGAACAGTTTTACGAGCAGTACTTC. Encoded protein: CATSRDSEQFYEQYF. Based on the CDR3 plus reference TRBV15 and TRBJ2-7, the full variable domain is DAMVIQNPRYQVTQFGKPVTLSCSQTLNHNVMYWYQQKSSQAPKLLFHYYDKDFNNEADTPDNFQSRRPNTSFCFLDIRSPGLGDTAMYLCATSRDSEQFYEQYFGPGTRLTVT.

Only a few counts were recorded for this clonotype. V usage is TRBV15 and J usage is TRBJ2-4; D remains unclear. V lost 1 base to trimming and J lost 0 bases, with 10 bases between them. The CDR3 spans 16 residues. CDR1 LNHNV and CDR2 YYDKDF come from the germline V gene (reference sequence). CDR3 loop: CATSRGQYLAKNIQYF. The CDR3 nucleotides read TGTGCCACCAGCAGAGGACAATATCTAGCCAAAAACATTCAGTACTTC.

This clonotype was seen many times. The CDR3 DNA follows: TGTGCCAGCAGCGATAGCACAGATACGCAGTATTTT. Translated, it gives CASSDSTDTQYF. V is TRBV2 and J is TRBJ2-3, with unresolved D. Trimming left V 6 bases short and J 0 bases short, with 4 bases between. This CDR3 spans 12 amino acids. Germline CDR1 is SNHLY and CDR2 is FYNNEI.

This clonotype has ten or more counts. The chain couples TRBV2 to TRBJ1-4; D remains ambiguous. V lost 7 bases and J lost 8, with 8 bases in between. Germline CDR1 reads SNHLY; CDR2 reads FYNNEI. This CDR3 is built from 11 residues. CDR3 nucleotide sequence: TGTGCCAGCACTAAGGGAGAAAAACTGTTTTTT. It translates to CASTKGEKLFF. The complete variable domain, with remaining parts taken from reference TRBV2 and TRBJ1-4, reads EPEVTQTPSHQVTQMGQEVILRCVPISNHLYFYWYRQILGQKVEFLVSFYNNEISEKSEIFDDQFSVERPDGSNFTLKIRSTKLEDSAMYFCASTKGEKLFFGSGTQLSVL.

The table lists this clonotype with many counts. CDR3: CASSERQGMGRETQYF. CDR3 coding DNA: TGTGCCAGCAGTGAGCGCCAGGGGATGGGCAGAGAGACCCAGTACTTC. The chain employs TRBV28 and TRBJ2-5, with D possibly matching TRBD1 (6 bases). Germline lookup yields CDR1 MDHEN and CDR2 SYDVKM. The ends were cut back, 5 bases at V and 4 bases at J, with 20 bases in the middle. The CDR3 totals 16 residues.

CDR3 nucleotides: TGTGCCAGCAGTACGCGGGACTCAACAACATATGAGCAGTTCTTC. Its translation: CASSTRDSTTYEQFF. The rearrangement uses TRBV27 and TRBJ2-1; possible D gene TRBD2, 6 bases. Per germline, CDR1 MNHEY and CDR2 SMNVEV (reference sequence). Deletions cut 5 bases from V and 8 bases from J, with 19 bases between. This CDR3 is built from 15 residues.

This sequence joins TRBV12-3 or TRBV12-4 and TRBJ1-2; no reliable D call. V lost 6 bases and J 1 base, leaving 9 bases between the germline ends. The CDR3 is 13 residues long. The CDR3 loop reads CASRERNNYGYTF. CDR3 nucleotide sequence: TGTGCCAGCAGAGAACGGAATAACTATGGCTACACCTTC.

The V gene is TRBV6-2 or TRBV6-3, the J gene TRBJ2-7; possibly TRBD1 or TRBD2 for D (5 bases each). Germline CDR1 reads MNHEY; CDR2 reads SVGEGT. Trimming stripped 0 bases from V and 5 bases from J, with 11 bases between. This CDR3 comprises 14 residues. CDR3 DNA: TGTGCCAGCAGTTACTCGGGACCCGTGGACGAGCAGTACTTC. Translation: CASSYSGPVDEQYF.

CDR3 DNA sequence: TGTGCCACAAAAGAGGGGGGCGGGGGCTACAATGAGCAGTTCTTC. Its translation is CATKEGGGGYNEQFF. The chain has TRBV6-2 or TRBV6-3 and TRBJ2-1, with a tentative D call TRBD2 (7 bases). Germline V lookup: CDR1 MNHEY, CDR2 SVGEGT. Trimming shortened V by 10 bases and J by 3 bases, and 19 bases separated the two germline ends. The CDR3 runs 15 residues.

This clonotype was found many times. This chain connects TRBV3-1 to TRBJ1-2; TRBD1 matches 10 bases. CDR3 length: 15 residues. Per the germline V gene, CDR1 is LGHDT and CDR2 is YNNKEL (reference sequence). Losses at the gene ends were 4 bases for V and 5 bases for J; bases not matched to a gene: 7. For the CDR3, the DNA is TGTGCCAGCAGCCCGTTGACAGGGGGCTATTATGGCTACACCTTC. This translates into CASSPLTGGYYGYTF.

The J gene is TRBJ2-2, the V gene TRBV15; 13 positions match TRBD2. Unmatched junction bases numbered 4, after V lost 1 base and J lost 8 bases. Germline loops: CDR1 LNHNV, CDR2 YYDKDF (reference sequence). This CDR3 comprises 16 residues. The CDR3 loop reads CATSRGTSGSLGELFF. DNA for the CDR3: TGTGCCACCAGCAGAGGGACTAGCGGGAGTTTGGGGGAGCTGTTTTTT.

This clonotype was seen at least ten times. The chain has TRBV19 and TRBJ1-5, with TRBD1 matching 7 bases. Germline V CDR1 and CDR2: LNHDA, SQIVND (reference sequence). The CDR3 has 16 amino acids. V trimming: 5 bases; J trimming: 3 bases; junction bases outside the gene matches: 10. DNA of the CDR3: TGTGCCAGTAGTCACAACCCGGGACAGTTCAATCAGCCCCAGCATTTT. Its translation is CASSHNPGQFNQPQHF.

This clonotype was recorded a few times. The CDR3 DNA reads as TGTGCCAGCAGTTTGGGGACAGGGATTATCGCCAAAAACATTCAGTACTTC. It is translated as CASSLGTGIIAKNIQYF. V gene TRBV28 combines with J gene TRBJ2-4; 9 bases are shared with TRBD1. The junction had 7 bases not matched to a gene; V was cut back by 3 bases and J by 1 base. The length of the CDR3 is 17 residues. Germline V gene sequence: CDR1 MDHEN, CDR2 SYDVKM.

The chain carries TRBV4-1 and TRBJ2-1; TRBD1 matches 10 bases. Germline CDR1 and CDR2: MGHRA and YSYEKL. Trimming removed 3 bases from V and 3 bases from J; junction bases left unmatched: 11. CDR3 length: 18 residues. CDR3 DNA: TGCGCCAGCAGCCAGCCGGCTCTCCGGACAGGGGGCTACAATGAGCAGTTCTTC. Its protein is CASSQPALRTGGYNEQFF.

This clonotype was seen more than once but under ten times. The germline gene is not matched at one end of the junction; a read error may be the cause. The chain has TRBV5-1 and TRBJ1-1; D is unresolved. In germline, CDR1 is SGHRS, CDR2 YFSETQ. The CDR3 consists of 14 residues. The CDR3 loop is CASSLGSQNTEALF. The DNA of the CDR3 is TGCGCCAGCAGCTTGGGCAGTCAGAACACTGAAGCTCTCTTT.

This clonotype was seen a handful of times. V and J are TRBV6-5 and TRBJ2-7; D is unclear. CDR3 length equals 14 residues. Germline-derived CDR1 and CDR2 are MNHEY and SVGAGI. V lost 3 bases, J lost 2 bases, and 11 bases lay in between. For the CDR3, the DNA is TGTGCCAGCAGTTATCAAGTGGAGCCCTACGAGCAGTACTTC. Translating gives CASSYQVEPYEQYF.

This clonotype came up a few times. The chain has TRBV6-6 and TRBJ1-1, with D hard to call. The V gene lost 2 bases and the J gene lost 1 base, with 5 bases spanning the gap. The germline V gene encodes CDR1 MNHNY and CDR2 SVGAGI (reference sequence). The CDR3 extends over 13 amino acids. Here the CDR3 DNA reads TGTGCCAGCAGTTACATCGGGAACACTGAAGCTTTCTTT. It yields the protein CASSYIGNTEAFF.

This clonotype was counted ten times or more. The chain has TRBV6-1 and TRBJ1-2; D is unresolved. Between the trimmed V and J ends, which lost 1 base and 2 bases, there was a span of 11 bases. The germline CDR1 and CDR2 sequences are MNHNS and SASEGT. This CDR3 has 15 amino acids. CDR3 protein: CASSEGPSSNYGYTF. The CDR3 coding sequence is TGTGCCAGCAGTGAAGGGCCGAGTTCCAACTATGGCTACACCTTC.

In DNA, the CDR3 is TGTGCCAGTAGTCTACGGGGGGTCATCGGGGAGCTGTTTTTT. The encoded protein is CASSLRGVIGELFF. The chain has TRBV19 and TRBJ2-2; TRBD2 matches at 7 bases. V gave up 5 bases and J gave up 7 bases; unmatched junction bases: 7. Germline V gene data show CDR1 as LNHDA and CDR2 as SQIVND (reference sequence). This CDR3 is 14 amino acids long.

The chain has TRBV28 and TRBJ2-5; weak D call: TRBD2 (7 bases). CDR3 length equals 15 residues. The ends were cut back, 5 bases at V and 3 bases at J, with 16 bases in the middle. Germline V gene sequence: CDR1 MDHEN, CDR2 SYDVKM. CDR3 sequence (DNA): TGTGCCAGCAGTCCCGCTTCGGGGGGCGAAGAGACCCAGTACTTC. Translating gives CASSPASGGEETQYF.